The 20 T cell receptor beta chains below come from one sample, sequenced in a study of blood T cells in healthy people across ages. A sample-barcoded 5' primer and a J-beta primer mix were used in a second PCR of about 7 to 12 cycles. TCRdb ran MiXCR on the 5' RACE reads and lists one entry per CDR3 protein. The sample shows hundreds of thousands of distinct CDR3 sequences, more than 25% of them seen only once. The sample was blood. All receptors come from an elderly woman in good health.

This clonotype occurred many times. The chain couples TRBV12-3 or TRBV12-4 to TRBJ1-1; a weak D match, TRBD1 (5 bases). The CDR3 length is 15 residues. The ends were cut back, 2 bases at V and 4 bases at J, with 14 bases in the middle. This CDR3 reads CASSLSPQGSTEAFF. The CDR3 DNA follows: TGTGCCAGCAGTTTAAGCCCCCAGGGATCCACTGAAGCTTTCTTT.

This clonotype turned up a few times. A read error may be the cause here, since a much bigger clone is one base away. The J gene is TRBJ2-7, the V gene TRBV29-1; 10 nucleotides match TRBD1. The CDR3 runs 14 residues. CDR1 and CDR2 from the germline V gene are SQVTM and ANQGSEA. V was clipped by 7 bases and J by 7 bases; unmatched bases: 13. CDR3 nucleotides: TGCAGCGCTGCCGGGACAGGGGTATACAATGAGCAGTACTTC. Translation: CSAAGTGVYNEQYF.

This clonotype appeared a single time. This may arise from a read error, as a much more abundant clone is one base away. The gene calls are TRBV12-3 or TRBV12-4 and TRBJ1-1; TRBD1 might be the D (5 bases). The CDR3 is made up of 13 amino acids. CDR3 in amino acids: CAGRPEGYTEAFF. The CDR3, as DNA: TGTGCCGGCAGGCCAGAGGGGTACACTGAAGCTTTCTTT.

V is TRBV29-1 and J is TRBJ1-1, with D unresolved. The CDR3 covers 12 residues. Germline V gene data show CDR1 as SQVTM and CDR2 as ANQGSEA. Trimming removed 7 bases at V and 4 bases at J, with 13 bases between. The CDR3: CSGGGSSTEAFF. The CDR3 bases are TGCAGCGGTGGTGGGTCCTCCACTGAAGCTTTCTTT. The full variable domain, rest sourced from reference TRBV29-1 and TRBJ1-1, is SAVISQKPSRDICQRGTSLTIQCQVDSQVTMMFWYRQQPGQSLTLIATANQGSEATYESGFVIDKFPISRPNLTFSTLTVSNMSPEDSSIYLCSGGGSSTEAFFGQGTRLTVV.

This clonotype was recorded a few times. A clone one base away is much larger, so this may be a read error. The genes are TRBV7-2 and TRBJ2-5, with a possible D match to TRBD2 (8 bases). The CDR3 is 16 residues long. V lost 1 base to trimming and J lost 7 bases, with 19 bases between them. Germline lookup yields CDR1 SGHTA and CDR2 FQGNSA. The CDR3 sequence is CASSLEGLGGCGTQYF. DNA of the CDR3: TGTGCCAGCAGCTTAGAGGGACTAGGGGGCTGCGGGACCCAGTACTTC.

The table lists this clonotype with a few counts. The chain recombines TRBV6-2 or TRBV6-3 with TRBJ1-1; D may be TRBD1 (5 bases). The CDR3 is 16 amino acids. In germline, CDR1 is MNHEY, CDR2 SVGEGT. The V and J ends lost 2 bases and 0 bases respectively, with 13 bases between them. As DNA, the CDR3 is TGTGCCAGCAGTTACGAGGTGAGGGGATTGAACACTGAAGCTTTCTTT. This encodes CASSYEVRGLNTEAFF.

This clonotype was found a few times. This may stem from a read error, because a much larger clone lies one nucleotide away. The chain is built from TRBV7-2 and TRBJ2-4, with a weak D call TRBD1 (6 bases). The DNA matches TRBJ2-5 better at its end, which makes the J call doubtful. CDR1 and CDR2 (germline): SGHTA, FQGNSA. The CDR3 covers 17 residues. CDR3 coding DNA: TGTGCCAGCAGCTTAGCCAGGACAGCGACGGTTCAAGAGACCCAGTACTTC. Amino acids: CASSLARTATVQETQYF.

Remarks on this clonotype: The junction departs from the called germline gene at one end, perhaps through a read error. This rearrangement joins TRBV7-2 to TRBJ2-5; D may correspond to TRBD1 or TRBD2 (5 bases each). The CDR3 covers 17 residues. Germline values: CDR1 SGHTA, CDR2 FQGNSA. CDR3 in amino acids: CAISLMWGKGAVNEQYF. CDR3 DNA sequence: TGTGCCATCAGCTTAATGTGGGGGAAAGGAGCGGTCAATGAGCAGTACTTC.

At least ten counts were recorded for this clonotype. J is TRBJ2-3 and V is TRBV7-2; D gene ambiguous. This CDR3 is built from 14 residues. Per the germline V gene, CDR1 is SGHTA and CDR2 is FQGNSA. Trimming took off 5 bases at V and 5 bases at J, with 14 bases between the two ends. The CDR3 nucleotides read TGTGCCAGCAGCCCGGGTTGGGTAAAAGATACGCAGTATTTT. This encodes CASSPGWVKDTQYF.

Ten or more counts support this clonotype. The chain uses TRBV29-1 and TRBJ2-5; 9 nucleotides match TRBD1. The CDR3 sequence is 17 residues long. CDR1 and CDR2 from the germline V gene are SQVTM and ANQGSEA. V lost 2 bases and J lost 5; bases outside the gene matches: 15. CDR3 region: CSVELPDPTGGLETQYF. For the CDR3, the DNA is TGCAGCGTTGAATTGCCTGACCCGACAGGGGGTTTGGAGACCCAGTACTTC.

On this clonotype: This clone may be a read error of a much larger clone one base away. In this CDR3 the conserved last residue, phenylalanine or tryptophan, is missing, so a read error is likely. CDR3 DNA: TGTGCCAGCTCACAGGTGGGATACACAGATACGCAGTATGTT. This gives the protein CASSQVGYTDTQYV. The V call is TRBV18, the J call TRBJ2-3; D gene ambiguous. Germline V gene lookup returns CDR1 KGHSH and CDR2 LQKENI. V was trimmed by 4 bases and J by 2 bases, leaving 10 bases between them. This CDR3 contains 14 residues.

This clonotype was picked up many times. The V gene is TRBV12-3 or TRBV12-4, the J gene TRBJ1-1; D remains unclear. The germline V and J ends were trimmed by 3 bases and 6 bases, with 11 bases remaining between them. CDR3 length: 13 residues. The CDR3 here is CASSFYPNPEAFF. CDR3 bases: TGTGCCAGCAGTTTCTACCCAAACCCTGAAGCTTTCTTT.

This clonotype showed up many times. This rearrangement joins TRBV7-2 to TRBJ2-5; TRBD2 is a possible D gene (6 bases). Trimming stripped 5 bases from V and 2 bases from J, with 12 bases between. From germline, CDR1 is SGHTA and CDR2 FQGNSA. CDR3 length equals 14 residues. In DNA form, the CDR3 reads TGTGCCAGCAGCCCGCCCGGGGGTCAAGAGACCCAGTACTTC. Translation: CASSPPGGQETQYF. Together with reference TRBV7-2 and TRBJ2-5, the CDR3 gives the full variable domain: GAGVSQSPSNKVTEKGKDVELRCDPISGHTALYWYRQSLGQGLEFLIYFQGNSAPDKSGLPSDRFSAERTGGSVSTLTIQRTQQEDSAVYLCASSPPGGQETQYFGPGTRLLVL.

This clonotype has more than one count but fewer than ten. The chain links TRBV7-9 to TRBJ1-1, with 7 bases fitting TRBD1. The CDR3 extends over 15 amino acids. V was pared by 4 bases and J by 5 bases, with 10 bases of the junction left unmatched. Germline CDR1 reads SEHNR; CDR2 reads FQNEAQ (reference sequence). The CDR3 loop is CASSSQQGLRTEAFF. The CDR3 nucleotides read TGTGCCAGCAGCTCCCAACAGGGGCTTCGGACTGAAGCTTTCTTT.

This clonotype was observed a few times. The CDR3 DNA reads TGTGCCAGTAGTAGGTTGACAGGGGGCGCCTCTTCACCCCTCCACTTT. It is translated as CASSRLTGGASSPLHF. This sequence joins TRBV19 and TRBJ1-6; 10 nucleotides line up with TRBD1. The V and J ends lost 4 bases and 9 bases, in that order; junction bases with no gene match: 9. Germline CDR1 is LNHDA and CDR2 is SQIVND (reference sequence). CDR3 length equals 16 residues.

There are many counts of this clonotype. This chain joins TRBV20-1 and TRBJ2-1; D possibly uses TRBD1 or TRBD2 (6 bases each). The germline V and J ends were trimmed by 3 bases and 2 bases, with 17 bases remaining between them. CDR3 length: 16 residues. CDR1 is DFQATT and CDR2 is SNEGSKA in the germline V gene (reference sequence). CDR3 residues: CSASMGGAGAYNEQFF. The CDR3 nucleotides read TGCAGTGCTAGCATGGGCGGGGCAGGGGCCTACAATGAGCAGTTCTTC.

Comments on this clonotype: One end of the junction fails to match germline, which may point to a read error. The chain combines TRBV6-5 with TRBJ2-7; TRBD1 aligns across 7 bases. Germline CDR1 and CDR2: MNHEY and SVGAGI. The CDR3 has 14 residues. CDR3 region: CASSYLDRQHEQYF. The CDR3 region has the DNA TGCGCCAGCAGTTACTTGGACAGGCAGCACGAGCAGTACTTC.

The CDR3 sequence is CASSHTGSSYNEQFF. The CDR3 bases are TGTGCCAGCAGTCATACAGGGAGCTCCTACAATGAGCAGTTCTTC. The J gene is TRBJ2-1, the V gene TRBV4-2; the D gene is possibly TRBD1 (6 bases). Looked up from germline, CDR1 is LGHNA and CDR2 is YNFKEQ. V shed 6 bases and J shed 0 bases, with 12 bases lying between them. CDR3 size: 15 residues.

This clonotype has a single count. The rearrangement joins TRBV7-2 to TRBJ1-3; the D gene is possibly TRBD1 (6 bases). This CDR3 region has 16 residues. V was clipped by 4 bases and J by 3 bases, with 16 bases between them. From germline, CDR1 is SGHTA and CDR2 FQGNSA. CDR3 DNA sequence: TGTGCCAGCAGCTCAAGACAGGCCACTCTTGGAAACACCATATATTTT. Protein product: CASSSRQATLGNTIYF.

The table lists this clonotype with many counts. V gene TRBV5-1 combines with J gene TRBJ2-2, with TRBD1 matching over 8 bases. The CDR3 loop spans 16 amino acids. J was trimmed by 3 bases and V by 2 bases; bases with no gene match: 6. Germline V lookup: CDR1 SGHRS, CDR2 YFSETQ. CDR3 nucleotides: TGCGCCAGCAGCTTTCAGGGGGCGACGGACACCGGGGAGCTGTTTTTT. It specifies CASSFQGATDTGELFF.